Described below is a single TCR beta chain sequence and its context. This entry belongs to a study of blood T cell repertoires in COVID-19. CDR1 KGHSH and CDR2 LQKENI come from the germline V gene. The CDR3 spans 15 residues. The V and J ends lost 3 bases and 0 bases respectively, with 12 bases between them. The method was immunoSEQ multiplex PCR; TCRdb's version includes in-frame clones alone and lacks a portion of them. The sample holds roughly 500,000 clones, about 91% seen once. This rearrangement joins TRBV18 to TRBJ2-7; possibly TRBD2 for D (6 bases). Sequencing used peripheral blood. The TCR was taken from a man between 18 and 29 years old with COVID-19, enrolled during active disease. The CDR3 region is CASSPPGLSSYEQYF. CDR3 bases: TGTGCCAGCTCACCTCCGGGACTGAGCTCCTACGAGCAGTACTTC.